Described below is a single T cell receptor beta chain sequence and its context. The data are from a study of blood T cell repertoires in COVID-19. Here immunoSEQ multiplex PCR was the method, and the copy in TCRdb shows in-frame clones only, minus some. The data show roughly 220,000 clones, with about 91% seen just once and over 12% held by the top ten. V gave up 6 bases and J gave up 0 bases, with 15 bases separating them. Germline-derived CDR1 and CDR2 are MDHEN and SYDVKM. The CDR3 has 16 amino acids. This chain uses TRBV28 with TRBJ1-5, with D maybe TRBD1 (6 bases). Material: PBMCs or T cells enriched from blood (not recorded which). This TCR derives from a woman between 45 and 65 years old with acute COVID-19. The CDR3 loop is CASSTRQAVSNQPQHF. The CDR3 DNA reads as TGTGCCAGCAGCACTCGACAGGCGGTTAGCAATCAGCCCCAGCATTTT.